This passage covers 25 T cell receptor beta chains from one sample sequenced in a study of cytomegalovirus exposure and HLA in healthy donors. Vbeta (60) and Jbeta (13) primers were used in the PCR. Only in-frame clones appear in the TCRdb table, and some are missing; sequencing was by immunoSEQ multiplex PCR. The table has around 130,000 clones, around 80% seen once. The sequenced sample was PBMCs. Receptors originate from a woman aged 18-30 years in good health and CMV-seronegative.

This clone has a single count. The chain joins TRBV7-8 to TRBJ2-7, with TRBD2 matching 11 bases. This CDR3 is 17 amino acids long. V trimming: 5 bases; J trimming: 2 bases; junction bases outside the gene matches: 11. Germline assignment: CDR1 SGHVS and CDR2 FQNEAQ. The CDR3 DNA follows: TGTGCCAGCAGCCTCCCGGGACTAGCGGCGGGACCCTACGAGCAGTACTTC. It is translated as CASSLPGLAAGPYEQYF.

V usage is TRBV7-2 and J usage is TRBJ1-1; 9 positions match TRBD1. CDR3 size: 14 residues. Looked up from germline, CDR1 is SGHTA and CDR2 is FQGNSA. Trimming removed 5 bases from V and 3 bases from J; junction bases left unmatched: 4. This CDR3 reads CASSPQGADTEAFF. The CDR3 DNA reads TGTGCCAGCAGCCCACAGGGGGCCGACACTGAAGCTTTCTTT.

By sample share, this clone is medium-sized (0.01 to 0.1%). The V call is TRBV5-1, the J call TRBJ1-1; 8 bases are shared with TRBD1. V was clipped by 6 bases and J by 4 bases; unmatched bases: 8. This CDR3 comprises 14 residues. Germline CDR1 reads SGHRS; CDR2 reads YFSETQ. The CDR3 DNA reads TGCGCCAGCACTGACAGGGGTGTGAGCACTGAAGCTTTCTTT. Translated: CASTDRGVSTEAFF.

This chain connects TRBV7-9 to TRBJ2-3; perhaps D is TRBD1 or TRBD2 (10 bases each). Germline V CDR1 and CDR2: SEHNR, FQNEAQ (reference sequence). Trimming left V 8 bases short and J 7 bases short, with 34 bases between. The CDR3 is 19 residues long. CDR3 loop: CASSGTGDWSGRAGNTQYF. CDR3 DNA: TGTGCCAGCTCTGGGACAGGGGATTGGAGCGGGAGGGCCGGGAATACGCAGTATTTT.

The chain couples TRBV30 to TRBJ2-7; D perhaps matches TRBD1 (5 bases). Germline values: CDR1 GTSNPN, CDR2 SVGIG (reference sequence). The CDR3 consists of 13 residues. V was clipped by 4 bases and J by 7 bases, with 17 bases between them. CDR3 nucleotides: TGTGCCTGGACACAGGCATCGGCCGGGGAGCAGTACTTC. Translating gives CAWTQASAGEQYF.

This clone rates as large. This chain joins TRBV27 and TRBJ1-1; D uncertain. This CDR3 is built from 12 residues. V lost 1 base, J lost 10 bases, and 10 bases lay in between. CDR1 and CDR2 from the germline V gene are MNHEY and SMNVEV (reference sequence). The CDR3: CASSLLWEAAFF. In nucleotides, the CDR3 is TGTGCCAGCAGTTTATTGTGGGAGGCAGCTTTCTTT.

The chain employs TRBV7-4 and TRBJ2-7; 9 positions agree with TRBD2. The CDR3 is 15 residues long. Unmatched junction bases numbered 13, after V lost 7 bases and J lost 6 bases. CDR1 is SGHVT and CDR2 is SQSDAQ in the germline V gene. The CDR3 here is CASTGGRASDPEQYF. The CDR3 nucleotides are TGTGCCAGCACGGGCGGGAGGGCCTCGGATCCCGAGCAGTACTTC. Filled out from reference TRBV7-4 and TRBJ2-7, the complete variable domain reads GAGVSQSPRYKVAKRGRDVALRCDSISGHVTLYWYRQTLGQGSEVLTYSQSDAQRDKSGRPSGRFSAERPERSVSTLKIQRTEQGDSAVYLCASTGGRASDPEQYFGPGTRLTVT.

The chain uses TRBV5-1 and TRBJ2-1, with 7 bases that match TRBD2. V trimming: 3 bases; J trimming: 0 bases; junction bases outside the gene matches: 6. There are 16 residues in the CDR3. The V gene's germline CDR1 is SGHRS and CDR2 YFSETQ. CDR3 nucleotide sequence: TGCGCCAGCAGCTCATTCGGCGGGAGCTCCTACAATGAGCAGTTCTTC. This translates into CASSSFGGSSYNEQFF.

The V and J genes are TRBV7-8 and TRBJ2-2; 11 positions agree with TRBD2. The V gene end was trimmed by 4 bases and the J gene end by 7 bases; junction bases not matched to a gene: 8. The CDR3 is 16 residues long. Germline V lookup: CDR1 SGHVS, CDR2 FQNEAQ. CDR3 sequence (DNA): TGTGCCAGCAGCTCATACATAGCGGGAGGGATCGGGGAGCTGTTTTTT. As protein: CASSSYIAGGIGELFF.

The rearrangement links TRBV6-4 to TRBJ2-3, with D unresolved. Trimming removed 6 bases at V and 1 base at J, with 11 bases between. Germline CDR1 is MRHNA and CDR2 is SNTAGT. The CDR3 totals 14 residues. The CDR3 loop reads CASSLARGTDTQYF. The CDR3 DNA reads TGTGCCAGCAGCCTCGCGCGCGGCACAGATACGCAGTATTTT.

V and J are TRBV10-2 and TRBJ1-2; tentatively, D is TRBD1 (6 bases). The CDR3 consists of 14 residues. Trimming removed 3 bases from V and 4 bases from J, with 12 bases in between. CDR1 and CDR2 (germline): WSHSY, SAAADI. The CDR3 nucleotides are TGCGCCAGCAGTGACGGGACATCGGTCTATGGCTACACCTTC. Encoded protein: CASSDGTSVYGYTF.

The chain employs TRBV5-6 and TRBJ1-1; D is unclear. The CDR3 loop spans 13 amino acids. V was cut by 4 bases and J by 8 bases, with 15 bases left in between. In germline, CDR1 is SGHDT, CDR2 YYEEEE. The chain's CDR3 is CASSEEAAGEAFF. In DNA form, the CDR3 reads TGTGCCAGCAGCGAGGAGGCCGCCGGGGAAGCTTTCTTT.

This sequence joins TRBV5-4 and TRBJ2-4; 10 nucleotides agree with TRBD1. CDR1 is SGHNT, CDR2 YYREEE, per germline (reference sequence). The CDR3 has 17 residues. The V segment lost 5 bases and the J segment 2 bases; nucleotides outside the gene matches: 10. The CDR3 bases are TGTGCCAGCAGGGTGACAGGGGGCTTAAATTCCAAAAACATTCAGTACTTC. It yields the protein CASRVTGGLNSKNIQYF. Variable domain in full (rest from reference TRBV5-4 and TRBJ2-4): ETGVTQSPTHLIKTRGQQVTLRCSSQSGHNTVSWYQQALGQGPQFIFQYYREEENGRGNFPPRFSGLQFPNYSSELNVNALELDDSALYLCASRVTGGLNSKNIQYFGAGTRLSVL.

This clone has a handful of counts. The chain has TRBV19 and TRBJ1-1; no definite D call. The CDR3 spans 14 residues. Trimming shortened V by 0 bases and J by 5 bases, and 10 bases separated the two germline ends. Per germline, CDR1 LNHDA and CDR2 SQIVND (reference sequence). The CDR3 loop is CASSIEGRRTEAFF. The DNA for the CDR3 is TGTGCCAGTAGTATAGAGGGGAGGAGGACTGAAGCTTTCTTT.

V is TRBV7-8 and J is TRBJ1-1; 11 nucleotides match TRBD1. The CDR3 runs to 16 residues. Germline values: CDR1 SGHVS, CDR2 FQNEAQ. The junction had 8 bases not matched to a gene; V was cut back by 3 bases and J by 5 bases. The CDR3 sequence: CASSFHPDRGRTEAFF. Written as DNA, the CDR3 is TGTGCCAGCAGCTTCCACCCGGACAGGGGGCGAACTGAAGCTTTCTTT.

The CDR3 spells CASSFRDRGSYEQYF. The CDR3 DNA reads as TGTGCCAGCAGCTTCCGGGACAGGGGGTCCTACGAGCAGTACTTC. This sequence joins TRBV5-6 and TRBJ2-7; 11 nucleotides match TRBD1. J was trimmed by 1 base and V by 2 bases; bases with no gene match: 2. Germline CDR1 SGHDT, CDR2 YYEEEE. There are 15 residues in the CDR3. The complete variable domain, with remaining parts taken from reference TRBV5-6 and TRBJ2-7, reads DAGVTQSPTHLIKTRGQQVTLRCSPKSGHDTVSWYQQALGQGPQFIFQYYEEEERQRGNFPDRFSGHQFPNYSSELNVNALLLGDSALYLCASSFRDRGSYEQYFGPGTRLTVT.

This chain links TRBV9 with TRBJ1-2; no firm D call. V lost 0 bases, J lost 4 bases, and 10 bases lay in between. CDR3 length equals 14 residues. Looked up from germline, CDR1 is SGDLS and CDR2 is YYNGEE. The CDR3 DNA reads TGTGCCAGCAGCGTAGGAACGGTCGGCTATGGCTACACCTTC. Amino acids: CASSVGTVGYGYTF.

A note on this clone: A read error may account for a junction end that differs from germline. V gene TRBV30 combines with J gene TRBJ2-3; the match to TRBD2 covers 7 bases. CDR1 and CDR2 from the germline V gene are GTSNPN and SVGIG (reference sequence). This CDR3 spans 12 amino acids. The CDR3 DNA sequence: TGTGCCGGGAGAGTACTAGCGGATACGCAGTATTTT. Its protein is CAGRVLADTQYF.

The chain couples TRBV2 to TRBJ2-1; 11 nucleotides agree with TRBD2. CDR1 and CDR2 (germline): SNHLY, FYNNEI. The length of the CDR3 is 15 residues. With V trimmed by 3 bases and J by 7 bases, 5 bases remained unmatched. CDR3 in DNA: TGTGCCAGCAGTGATGGCCTAGCGGGAGGAAATGAGCAGTTCTTC. Translating it yields CASSDGLAGGNEQFF.

This clone showed up just once. This sequence joins TRBV4-1 and TRBJ1-2; the D gene is possibly TRBD1 (5 bases). This CDR3 spans 14 amino acids. V lost 2 bases and J lost 12, with 19 bases in between. The V gene's germline CDR1 is MGHRA and CDR2 YSYEKL. The DNA for the CDR3 is TGCGCCAGCAGCCAATTGGGGATGGGAGGGGCGAACACCTTC. It codes for CASSQLGMGGANTF.

The chain employs TRBV19 and TRBJ2-7; TRBD2 agrees at 12 bases. J lost 6 bases, V lost 4 bases, and 4 bases had no gene match. Germline CDR1 is LNHDA and CDR2 is SQIVND (reference sequence). The CDR3 runs 14 residues. In DNA, the CDR3 is TGTGCCAGTAGTACCAGACTAGCGGGAGCCGAGCAGTACTTC. Amino acid sequence: CASSTRLAGAEQYF.

The J gene is TRBJ1-5, the V gene TRBV27; D unresolved. The CDR3 consists of 14 residues. Germline V gives CDR1 MNHEY, CDR2 SMNVEV (reference sequence). V lost 6 bases to trimming and J lost 4 bases, with 13 bases between them. CDR3 sequence: CASSPIPENQPQHF. For the CDR3, the DNA is TGTGCCAGCAGCCCGATACCCGAGAATCAGCCCCAGCATTTT.

The J gene is TRBJ1-5, the V gene TRBV30; TRBD1 matches 7 bases. V was pared by 4 bases and J by 2 bases, with 8 bases of the junction left unmatched. Germline values: CDR1 GTSNPN, CDR2 SVGIG (reference sequence). This CDR3 is built from 15 residues. DNA for the CDR3: TGTGCCTGGACCCTTCCCACAGGGGGCAATCAGCCCCAGCATTTT. Protein product: CAWTLPTGGNQPQHF.

The rearrangement joins TRBV5-1 to TRBJ2-1; no firm D call. Trimming took off 0 bases at V and 3 bases at J, with 13 bases between the two ends. The germline V gene has CDR1 SGHRS and CDR2 YFSETQ. The CDR3 has 16 residues. CDR3 in DNA: TGCGCCAGCAGCTTGGAGGCAGCGAGCTACTACAATGAGCAGTTCTTC. Translated: CASSLEAASYYNEQFF. The full variable domain, rest sourced from reference TRBV5-1 and TRBJ2-1, is KAGVTQTPRYLIKTRGQQVTLSCSPISGHRSVSWYQQTPGQGLQFLFEYFSETQRNKGNFPGRFSGRQFSNSRSEMNVSTLELGDSALYLCASSLEAASYYNEQFFGPGTRLTVL.

The gene calls are TRBV29-1 and TRBJ1-1, with TRBD1 matching 9 bases. Germline CDR1 reads SQVTM; CDR2 reads ANQGSEA. V gave up 1 base and J gave up 10 bases; unmatched junction bases: 10. This CDR3 is built from 14 residues. The CDR3 DNA sequence: TGCAGCGTTGAAGCCCAGGGACAGGGAGATACAGCTTTCTTT. Translated, it gives CSVEAQGQGDTAFF.